These 19 T cell receptor beta chains came from one sample sequenced in a study of glioma-infiltrating T cells. Amplification of TCR alpha and beta CDR3 regions from RNA used iRepertoire nested multiplex PCR. TCRdb re-called the multiplex PCR reads with MiXCR, one entry per CDR3 protein. The table has 170,000 or so distinct CDR3 sequences, around 42% seen once. What was sequenced was glioma tissue, nonneoplastic brain tissue, or PBMCs (not recorded which). These receptors all come from a human donor with low-grade glioma or glioblastoma, undergoing nonglioma brain surgery, or in good health (not recorded which).

Concerning this clonotype itself: The junction differs from germline at one of its ends, possibly a read error. CDR3 DNA sequence: TGTGCCAGCGCTCGGACTAGCGGCAGCACAGATACGCGGTATTTT. Translation gives CASARTSGSTDTRYF. V gene TRBV6-6 combines with J gene TRBJ2-3, with 10 nucleotides matching TRBD2. Per the germline V gene, CDR1 is MNHNY and CDR2 is SVGAGI (reference sequence). The CDR3 is made up of 15 amino acids.

Concerning this clonotype: This may stem from a read error, because a much larger clone lies one nucleotide away. The chain has TRBV6-6 and TRBJ2-4; D remains ambiguous. This CDR3 spans 15 amino acids. From germline, CDR1 is MNHNY and CDR2 SVGAGI (reference sequence). In nucleotides, the CDR3 is TGTGCCAGCAGTTTATCGGATGGAGCCAAAAACACTCAGTACTTC. Its translation is CASSLSDGAKNTQYF.

This clonotype appeared many times. The chain employs TRBV4-1 and TRBJ2-1; TRBD1 agrees at 7 bases. This CDR3 has 16 residues. The germline V gene has CDR1 MGHRA and CDR2 YSYEKL. The V segment lost 1 base and the J segment 3 bases; nucleotides outside the gene matches: 6. The CDR3 region is CASSQGDSVLYNEQFF. The CDR3 nucleotides read TGCGCCAGCAGCCAAGGGGACAGCGTCCTCTACAATGAGCAGTTCTTC.

This clonotype was seen only once. This may arise from a read error, as a much more abundant clone is one base away. The CDR3 coding sequence is TGTGCCAGCTCGCAGGCGTTAAGAGATACGCAGTATTTT. Encoded protein: CASSQALRDTQYF. The gene calls are TRBV28 and TRBJ2-3; D is undetermined. V lost 8 bases to trimming and J lost 5 bases, with 14 bases between them. This CDR3 spans 13 amino acids. The V gene's germline CDR1 is MDHEN and CDR2 SYDVKM.

This clonotype was counted many times. This sequence joins TRBV28 and TRBJ2-3, with 7 bases that match TRBD1. Germline CDR1 and CDR2: MDHEN and SYDVKM. The CDR3 has 15 residues. J was trimmed by 0 bases and V by 5 bases; bases with no gene match: 5. The CDR3: CASSRQGLSTDTQYF. In nucleotides, the CDR3 is TGTGCCAGCAGTAGACAGGGTTTGAGCACAGATACGCAGTATTTT.

With respect to this clonotype: Compared with germline, one end of the junction differs, possibly owing to a read error. The chain uses TRBV11-2 and TRBJ2-1; TRBD2 might be the D (5 bases). The length of the CDR3 is 14 residues. The germline V gene encodes CDR1 SGHAT and CDR2 FQNNGV. The CDR3 DNA sequence: TGTGCCACCAGCTTACTAGTAGGCAGCAATGAGCAGTTCTTC. This gives the protein CATSLLVGSNEQFF.

Remarks on this clonotype: This clone may be a read error of a much larger clone one base away. This sequence joins TRBV10-3 and TRBJ2-3, with 7 nucleotides matching TRBD1. Germline V gene data show CDR1 as ENHRY and CDR2 as SYGVKD. The length of the CDR3 is 14 residues. CDR3 amino acids: CATTPDRFTDKQYF. CDR3 nucleotide sequence: TGTGCCACAACGCCGGACAGGTTCACAGATAAGCAGTATTTT.

Points on this clonotype: Being one base from a much bigger clone, this may be a read error. This chain joins TRBV10-1 and TRBJ1-1, with D perhaps TRBD1 (5 bases). CDR3 size: 15 residues. Germline loops: CDR1 WNHNN, CDR2 SYGVQD (reference sequence). This CDR3 is CAISDANTGNTEAFF. The CDR3 nucleotides read TGTGCCATCAGCGACGCCAACACAGGGAACACTGAAGCTTTCTTT.

Note on this clonotype: A read error may explain this, as a much larger clone is one base away. The chain is built from TRBV6-5 and TRBJ2-5; 11 nucleotides line up with TRBD1. Germline lookup yields CDR1 MNHEY and CDR2 SVGAGI. V lost 5 bases and J lost 2; bases outside the gene matches: 4. The CDR3 has 15 residues. The CDR3: CASSRDRGGQETQYF. CDR3 DNA: TGTGCCAGCAGTCGGGACAGGGGGGGGCAAGAGACCCAGTACTTC.

J is TRBJ2-7 and V is TRBV4-1, with 7 bases lining up with TRBD2. V lost 0 bases, J lost 0 bases, and 5 bases stayed unmatched. Germline loops: CDR1 MGHRA, CDR2 YSYEKL. The CDR3 totals 16 residues. CDR3 sequence reads: CASSQDLGLVSYEQYF. In DNA form, the CDR3 reads TGCGCCAGCAGCCAAGATTTAGGACTAGTCTCCTACGAGCAGTACTTC.

On this clonotype itself: The germline gene is not matched at one end of the junction; a read error may be the cause. The CDR3 DNA is TGTGCCAGCGCCCCAGGCCAGGGCAGAACAGATTCGCAGTATTTT. It translates to CASAPGQGRTDSQYF. The rearrangement uses TRBV6-1 and TRBJ2-3, with D possibly TRBD1 on 5 matching bases. Germline V CDR1 and CDR2: MNHNS, SASEGT. This CDR3 region has 15 residues.

The gene calls are TRBV11-2 and TRBJ2-1, with 11 bases identical to TRBD2. The V gene's germline CDR1 is SGHAT and CDR2 FQNNGV. This CDR3 contains 14 residues. The J segment lost 4 bases and the V segment lost 5 bases, leaving 1 base of the junction unmatched. In DNA, the CDR3 is TGTGCCAGCAGCGGACTAGCGGGTTACAATGAGCAGTTCTTC. Protein: CASSGLAGYNEQFF.

V gene TRBV12-3 or TRBV12-4 combines with J gene TRBJ1-3, with a weak D call TRBD1 (5 bases). This CDR3 comprises 16 residues. The V gene lost 10 bases and the J gene lost 1 base, with 20 bases spanning the gap. The chain's CDR3 is CATHLGGGGSGNTIYF. The DNA of the CDR3 is TGTGCCACCCACCTGGGGGGTGGAGGGTCTGGAAACACCATATATTTT.

A note on this clonotype: A read error may be the cause here, since a much bigger clone is one base away. The chain joins TRBV20-1 to TRBJ2-1; a possible D gene is TRBD2 (5 bases). Germline-derived CDR1 and CDR2 are DFQATT and SNEGSKA (reference sequence). The CDR3 is 13 amino acids. The germline V and J ends were trimmed by 3 bases and 5 bases, with 11 bases remaining between them. The CDR3 here is CSASCTRNNEQFF. The CDR3 DNA follows: TGCAGTGCTAGCTGTACTAGGAACAATGAGCAGTTCTTC.

This clonotype showed up just once. The chain couples TRBV18 to TRBJ2-3; D might be TRBD2 (6 bases). V was cut by 3 bases and J by 0 bases, with 16 bases left in between. The V gene's germline CDR1 is KGHSH and CDR2 LQKENI. CDR3 size: 17 residues. The chain's CDR3 is CASSPALGGTSTDTQYF. The CDR3 region has the DNA TGTGCCAGCTCACCCGCCTTGGGGGGAACTAGCACAGATACGCAGTATTTT.

With respect to this clonotype: The junction does not match germline at one end; this may be a read error. V is TRBV25-1 and J is TRBJ2-5; D may be TRBD1 (6 bases). Germline V CDR1 and CDR2: MGHDK, SYGVNS. The CDR3 totals 12 residues. CDR3 DNA: TGTACCAGCAGAGGGGGCCAAGAGACCCAGTACTTC. Encoded protein: CTSRGGQETQYF.

This clonotype turned up a few times. The V gene is TRBV2, the J gene TRBJ2-7; weak D call: TRBD2 (5 bases). Germline CDR1 and CDR2: SNHLY and FYNNEI. With 4 bases removed from V and 3 bases from J, the gap between germline ends came to 13 bases. CDR3 size: 14 residues. The DNA of the CDR3 is TGTGCCAGCAGTGTCCGGGGTATGGGCTACGAGCAGTACTTC. Its translation is CASSVRGMGYEQYF.

This clonotype showed up many times. The chain recombines TRBV20-1 with TRBJ2-7, with D unresolved. The CDR3 sequence is 13 residues long. The V gene's germline CDR1 is DFQATT and CDR2 SNEGSKA (reference sequence). V lost 5 bases to trimming and J lost 3 bases, with 14 bases between them. The CDR3 loop is CSADEGPYYEQYF. The CDR3 bases are TGCAGTGCTGATGAAGGACCCTACTACGAGCAGTACTTC.

The table lists this clonotype with a few counts. One base away lies a much larger clone, so this may be a sequencing read error. The V call is TRBV25-1, the J call TRBJ1-1, with D possibly TRBD1 on 5 matching bases. This CDR3 region has 11 residues. CDR1 and CDR2 (germline): MGHDK, SYGVNS. V was shortened by 4 bases and J by 6 bases, with 6 bases between the two germline ends. The CDR3 spells CASSVGAEAFF. The CDR3 coding sequence is TGTGCCAGCAGTGTGGGGGCTGAAGCTTTCTTT.